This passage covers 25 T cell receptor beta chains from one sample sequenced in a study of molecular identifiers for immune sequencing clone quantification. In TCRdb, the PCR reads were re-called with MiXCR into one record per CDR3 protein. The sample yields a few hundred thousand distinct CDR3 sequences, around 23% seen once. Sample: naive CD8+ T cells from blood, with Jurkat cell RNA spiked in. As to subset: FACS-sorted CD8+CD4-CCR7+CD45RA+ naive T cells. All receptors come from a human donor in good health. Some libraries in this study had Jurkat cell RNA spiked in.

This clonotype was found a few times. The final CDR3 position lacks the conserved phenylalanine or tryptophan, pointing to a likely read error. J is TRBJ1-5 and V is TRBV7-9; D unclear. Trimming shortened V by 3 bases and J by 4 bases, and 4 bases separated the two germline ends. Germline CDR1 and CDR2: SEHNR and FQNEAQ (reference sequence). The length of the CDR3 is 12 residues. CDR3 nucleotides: TGTGCCAGCAGCTTGGCGAATCAGCCCCAGCATTCT. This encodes CASSLANQPQHS.

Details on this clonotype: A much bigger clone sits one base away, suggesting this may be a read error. The CDR3 loop reads CASSQGTPSTEAFF. The CDR3 coding sequence is TGTGCCAGCAGCCAAGGGACACCTAGCACTGAAGCTTTCTTT. J is TRBJ1-1 and V is TRBV4-2, with D perhaps TRBD1 (5 bases). CDR1 and CDR2 from the germline V gene are LGHNA and YNFKEQ. Trimming took 1 base from V and 4 from J, leaving 10 bases between them. The length of the CDR3 is 14 residues.

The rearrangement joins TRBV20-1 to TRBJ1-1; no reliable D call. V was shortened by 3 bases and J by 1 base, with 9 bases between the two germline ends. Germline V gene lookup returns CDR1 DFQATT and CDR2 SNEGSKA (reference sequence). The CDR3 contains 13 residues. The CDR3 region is CSASGQKNTEAFF. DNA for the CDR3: TGCAGTGCTAGTGGGCAGAAGAACACTGAAGCTTTCTTT.

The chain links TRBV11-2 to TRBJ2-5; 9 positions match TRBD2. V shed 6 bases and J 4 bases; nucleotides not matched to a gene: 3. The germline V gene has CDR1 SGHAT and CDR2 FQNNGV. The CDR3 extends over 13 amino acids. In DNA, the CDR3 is TGTGCCAGCAGGCGGGGGGGAGGAGAGACCCAGTACTTC. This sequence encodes CASRRGGGETQYF.

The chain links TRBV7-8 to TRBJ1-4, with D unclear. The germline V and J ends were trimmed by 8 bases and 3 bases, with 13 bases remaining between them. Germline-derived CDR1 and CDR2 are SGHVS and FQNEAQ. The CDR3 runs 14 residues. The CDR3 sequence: CASYDGISNEKLFF. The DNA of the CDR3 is TGTGCCAGCTACGATGGCATCTCTAATGAAAAACTGTTTTTT.

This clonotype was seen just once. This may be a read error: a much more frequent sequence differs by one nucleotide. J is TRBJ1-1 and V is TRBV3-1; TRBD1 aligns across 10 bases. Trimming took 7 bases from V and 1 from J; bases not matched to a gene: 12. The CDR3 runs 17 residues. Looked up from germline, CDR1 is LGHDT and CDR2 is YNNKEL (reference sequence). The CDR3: CASTPEDRGFTNTEAFF. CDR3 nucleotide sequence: TGTGCCAGCACCCCAGAGGACAGGGGGTTTACGAACACTGAAGCTTTCTTT.

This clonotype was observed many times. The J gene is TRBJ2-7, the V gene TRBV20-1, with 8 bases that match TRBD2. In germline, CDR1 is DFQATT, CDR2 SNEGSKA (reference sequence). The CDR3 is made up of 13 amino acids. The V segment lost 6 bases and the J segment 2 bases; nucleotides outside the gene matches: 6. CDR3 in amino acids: CSARAGGTYEQYF. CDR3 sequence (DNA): TGCAGTGCCCGTGCGGGGGGAACCTACGAGCAGTACTTC.

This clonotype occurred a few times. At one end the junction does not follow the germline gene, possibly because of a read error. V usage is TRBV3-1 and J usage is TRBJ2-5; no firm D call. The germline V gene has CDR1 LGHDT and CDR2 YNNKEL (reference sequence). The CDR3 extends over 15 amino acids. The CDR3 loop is CASSPTDLDQETQYF. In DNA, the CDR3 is TGTGCCAGCAGCCCGACCGATCTAGACCAGGAGACCCAGTACTTC.

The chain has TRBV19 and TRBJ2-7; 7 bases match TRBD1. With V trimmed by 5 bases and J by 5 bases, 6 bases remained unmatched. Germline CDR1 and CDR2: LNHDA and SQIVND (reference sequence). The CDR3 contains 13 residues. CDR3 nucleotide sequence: TGTGCCAGTAGTCCCTTAGGGGGCAACGAGCAGTACTTC. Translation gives CASSPLGGNEQYF.

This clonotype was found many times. The CDR3 is CASRVVLSNTEAFF. In nucleotides, the CDR3 is TGTGCCAGCAGGGTAGTCCTATCTAACACTGAAGCTTTCTTT. The chain employs TRBV21-1 and TRBJ1-1. TRBV21-1 is marked as a pseudogene. This CDR3 spans 14 amino acids.

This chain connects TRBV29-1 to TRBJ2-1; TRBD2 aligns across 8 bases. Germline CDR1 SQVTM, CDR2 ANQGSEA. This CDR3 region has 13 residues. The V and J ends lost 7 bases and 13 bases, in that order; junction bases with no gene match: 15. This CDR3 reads CSADGVSGMSQFF. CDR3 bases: TGCAGCGCAGATGGGGTTAGCGGGATGAGTCAGTTCTTC.

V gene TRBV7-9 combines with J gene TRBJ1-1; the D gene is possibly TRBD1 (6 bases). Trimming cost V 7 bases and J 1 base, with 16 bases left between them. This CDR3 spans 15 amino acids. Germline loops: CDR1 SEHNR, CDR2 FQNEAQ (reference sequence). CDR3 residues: CASTSQGTWNTEAFF. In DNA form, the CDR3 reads TGTGCCAGCACCTCACAGGGAACTTGGAACACTGAAGCTTTCTTT. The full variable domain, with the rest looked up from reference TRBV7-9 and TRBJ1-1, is DTGVSQNPRHKITKRGQNVTFRCDPISEHNRLYWYRQTLGQGPEFLTYFQNEAQLEKSRLLSDRFSAERPKGSFSTLEIQRTEQGDSAMYLCASTSQGTWNTEAFFGQGTRLTVV.

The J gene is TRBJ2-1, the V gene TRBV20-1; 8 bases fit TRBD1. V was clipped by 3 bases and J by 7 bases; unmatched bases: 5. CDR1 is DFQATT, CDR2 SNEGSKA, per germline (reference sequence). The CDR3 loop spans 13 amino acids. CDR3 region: CSARFQGANEQFF. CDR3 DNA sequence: TGCAGTGCTAGGTTTCAGGGGGCGAATGAGCAGTTCTTC.

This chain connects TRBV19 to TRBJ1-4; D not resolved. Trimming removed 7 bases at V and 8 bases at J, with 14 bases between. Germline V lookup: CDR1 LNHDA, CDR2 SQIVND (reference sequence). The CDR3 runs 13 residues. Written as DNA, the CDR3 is TGTGCCAGTAACCTGGGAGTGGGAGAAAAACTGTTTTTT. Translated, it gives CASNLGVGEKLFF.

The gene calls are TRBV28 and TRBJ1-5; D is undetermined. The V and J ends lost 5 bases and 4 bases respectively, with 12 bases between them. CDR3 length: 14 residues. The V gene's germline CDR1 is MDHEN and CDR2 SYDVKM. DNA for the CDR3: TGTGCCAGCAGTCCACGATACTTTAATCAGCCCCAGCATTTT. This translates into CASSPRYFNQPQHF.

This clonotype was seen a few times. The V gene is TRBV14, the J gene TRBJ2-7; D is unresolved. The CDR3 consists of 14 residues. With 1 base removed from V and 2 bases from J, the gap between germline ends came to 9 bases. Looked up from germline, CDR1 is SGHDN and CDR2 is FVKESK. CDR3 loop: CASSQVGHPYEQYF. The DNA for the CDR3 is TGTGCCAGCAGCCAAGTCGGCCACCCCTACGAGCAGTACTTC.

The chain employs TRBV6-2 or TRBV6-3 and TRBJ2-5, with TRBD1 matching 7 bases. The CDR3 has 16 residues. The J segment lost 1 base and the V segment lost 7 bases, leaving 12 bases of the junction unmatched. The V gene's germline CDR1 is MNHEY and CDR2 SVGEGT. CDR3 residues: CASIPPTGTAQETQYF. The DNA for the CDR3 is TGTGCCAGCATTCCCCCTACCGGGACAGCCCAAGAGACCCAGTACTTC.

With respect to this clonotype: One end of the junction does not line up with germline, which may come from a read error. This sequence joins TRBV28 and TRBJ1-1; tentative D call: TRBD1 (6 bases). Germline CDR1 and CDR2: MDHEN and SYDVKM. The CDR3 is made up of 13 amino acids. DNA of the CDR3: TGTGCCAGCAGTTTACAGGGGAACACTGAAGCTTCCTTT. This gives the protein CASSLQGNTEASF.

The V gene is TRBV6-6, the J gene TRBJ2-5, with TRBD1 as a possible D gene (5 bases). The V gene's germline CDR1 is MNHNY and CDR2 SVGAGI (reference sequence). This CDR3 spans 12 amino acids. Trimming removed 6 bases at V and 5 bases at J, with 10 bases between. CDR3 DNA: TGTGCCAGCAGCGCAGGGTTGGAGACCCAGTACTTC. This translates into CASSAGLETQYF.

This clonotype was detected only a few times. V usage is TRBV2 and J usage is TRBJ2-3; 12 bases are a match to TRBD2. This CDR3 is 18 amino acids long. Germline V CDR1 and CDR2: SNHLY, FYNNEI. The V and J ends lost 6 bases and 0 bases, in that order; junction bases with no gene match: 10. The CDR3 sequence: CASRSLAGGYLSTDTQYF. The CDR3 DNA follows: TGTGCCAGCAGGAGCCTAGCGGGAGGGTATCTCAGCACAGATACGCAGTATTTT.

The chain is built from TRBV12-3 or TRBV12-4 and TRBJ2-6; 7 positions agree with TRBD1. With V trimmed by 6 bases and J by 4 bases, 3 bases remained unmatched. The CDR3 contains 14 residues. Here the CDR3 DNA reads TGTGCCAGCAGCGGGACAGCCGGGGCCAACGTCCTGACTTTC. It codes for CASSGTAGANVLTF.

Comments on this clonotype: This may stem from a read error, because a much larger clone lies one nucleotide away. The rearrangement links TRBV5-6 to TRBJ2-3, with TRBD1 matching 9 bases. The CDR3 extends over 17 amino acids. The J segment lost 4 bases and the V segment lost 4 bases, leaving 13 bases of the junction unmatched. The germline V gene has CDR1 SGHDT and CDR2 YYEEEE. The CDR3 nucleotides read TGTGCCAGCAGCGGACGGACAGGGGCGATTTCCGCAGATACGCAGTATTTT. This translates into CASSGRTGAISADTQYF.

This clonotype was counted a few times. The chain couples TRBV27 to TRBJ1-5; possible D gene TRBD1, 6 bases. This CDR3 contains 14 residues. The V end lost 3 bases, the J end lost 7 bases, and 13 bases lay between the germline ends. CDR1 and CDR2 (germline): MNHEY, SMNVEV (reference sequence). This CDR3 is CASSFTGPRQPQHF. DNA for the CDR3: TGTGCCAGCAGTTTTACAGGGCCTCGGCAGCCCCAGCATTTT.

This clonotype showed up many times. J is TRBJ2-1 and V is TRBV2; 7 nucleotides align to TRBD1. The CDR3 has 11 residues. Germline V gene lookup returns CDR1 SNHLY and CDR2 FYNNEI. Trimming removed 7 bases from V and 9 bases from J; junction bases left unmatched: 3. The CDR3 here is CASKDRVEQFF. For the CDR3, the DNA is TGTGCCAGCAAAGACAGGGTTGAGCAGTTCTTC.

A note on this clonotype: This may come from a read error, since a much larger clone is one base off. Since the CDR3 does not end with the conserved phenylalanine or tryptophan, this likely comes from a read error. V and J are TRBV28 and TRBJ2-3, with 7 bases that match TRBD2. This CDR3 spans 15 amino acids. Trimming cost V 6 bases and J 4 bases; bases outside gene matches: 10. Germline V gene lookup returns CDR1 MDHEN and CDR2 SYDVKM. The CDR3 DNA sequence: TGTGCCAGCAGCTTACGGGGACTACGGTCAGATACGCAGTATTCT. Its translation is CASSLRGLRSDTQYS.